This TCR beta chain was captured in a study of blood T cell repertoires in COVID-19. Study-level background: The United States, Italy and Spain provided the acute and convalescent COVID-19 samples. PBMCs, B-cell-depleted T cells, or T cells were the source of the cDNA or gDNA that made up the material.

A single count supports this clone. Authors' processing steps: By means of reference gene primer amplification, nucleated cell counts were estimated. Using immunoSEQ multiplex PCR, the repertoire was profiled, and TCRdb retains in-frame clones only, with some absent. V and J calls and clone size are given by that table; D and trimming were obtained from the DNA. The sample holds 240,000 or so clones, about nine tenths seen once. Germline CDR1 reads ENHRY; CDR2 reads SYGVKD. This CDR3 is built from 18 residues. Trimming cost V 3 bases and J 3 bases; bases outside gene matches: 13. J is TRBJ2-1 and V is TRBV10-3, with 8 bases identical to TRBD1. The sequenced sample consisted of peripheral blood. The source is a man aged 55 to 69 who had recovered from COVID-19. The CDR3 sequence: CAISDRAGGAPNYNEQFF. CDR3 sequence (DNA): TGTGCCATCAGTGATAGGGCAGGGGGCGCCCCTAACTACAATGAGCAGTTCTTC.